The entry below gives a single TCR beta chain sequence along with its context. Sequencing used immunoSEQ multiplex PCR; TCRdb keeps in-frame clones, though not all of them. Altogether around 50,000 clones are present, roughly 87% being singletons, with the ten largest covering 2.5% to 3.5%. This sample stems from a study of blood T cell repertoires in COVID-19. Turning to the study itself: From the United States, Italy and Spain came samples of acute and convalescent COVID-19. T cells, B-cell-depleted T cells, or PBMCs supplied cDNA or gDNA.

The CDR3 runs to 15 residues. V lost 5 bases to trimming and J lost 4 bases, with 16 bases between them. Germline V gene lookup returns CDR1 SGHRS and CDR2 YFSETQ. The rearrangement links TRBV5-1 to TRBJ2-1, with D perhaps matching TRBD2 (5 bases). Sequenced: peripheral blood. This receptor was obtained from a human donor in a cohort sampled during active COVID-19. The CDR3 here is CASSSSRAVYNEQFF. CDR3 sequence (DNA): TGCGCCAGCAGTTCCTCGCGAGCGGTTTACAATGAGCAGTTCTTC.